The clone carrying this T cell receptor (beta chain) was detected many times. As yet, its antigen is unknown. In germline, CDR1 is LNHDA, CDR2 SQIVND (reference sequence). V lost 8 bases to trimming and J lost 7 bases, with 14 bases between them. The CDR3 contains 13 residues. Arm-PCR with iRepertoire HTBI primers amplified the CDR3 regions for these TCR beta libraries. TCRdb redid the calling of the multiplex PCR reads with MiXCR, one entry per CDR3 protein. The table includes around 500,000 distinct CDR3 sequences, around 13% detected once. The data were taken from a study of regulatory T cells in long-lasting Graves disease. Broader study findings: TRBV28 was favored in persistent disease, as were TRBJ1-2 and TRBJ2-5. With a small sample size, accuracy may have been reduced.

Documented time point: newly diagnosed GD, antithyroid drugs for less than 3 months. RNA isolated from PBMCs was used to make the TCR library. The source of the patients was an endocrinology department in Xi'an, China. The same sample was also studied in work on T cells in Graves' hyperthyroidism and ophthalmopathy. That investigation notes: The TCR CDR3 first-round RT-PCR relied on the HTBI primer set.

The chain has TRBV19 and TRBJ2-2, with D unclear. The TCR comes from a woman in her thirties with Graves disease. The source material was peripheral blood mononuclear cells (PBMCs), sampled at new diagnosis, from a patient treated with antithyroid drugs. The CDR3 spells CASCWQQGGELFF. The DNA for the CDR3 is TGTGCCAGTTGTTGGCAACAAGGCGGGGAGCTGTTTTTT. Based on the CDR3 plus reference TRBV19 and TRBJ2-2, the full variable domain is DGGITQSPKYLFRKEGQNVTLSCEQNLNHDAMYWYRQDPGQGLRLIYYSQIVNDFQKGDIAEGYSVSREKKESFPLTVTSAQKNPTAFYLCASCWQQGGELFFGEGSRLTVL.